This entry concerns a single T cell receptor beta chain. This clone came up a few times. Its recognized antigen is unknown. It has no much larger one-base neighbor in the sample; base qualities were not kept. This record belongs to a study of cytomegalovirus exposure and HLA in healthy donors (dated by TCRdb to 2016 to 2017). General notes on the study: In an earlier analysis of around 540 of the donors, 250 to 350 Gb of sequence data and approximately 120 million unique TCR beta sequences from 150 million to 200 million T cells were reported. Roughly 5 DR-DQ haplotypes were handled as single units for association and clustering, since linkage in the cohort was strong. Donor age, sex, ethnicity and CMV serostatus were compiled together with the repertoire data. The study used immunosequencing to profile the T cell repertoires of 670 or so subjects and linked those repertoires to cytomegalovirus serostatus. The study aimed to test whether signatures of past pathogen exposure could be identified by cataloging public T cell receptors. All discovery cohort repertoires had been generated on a single sequencing platform. An earlier analysis of approximately 630 of the donors applied high-throughput TCR beta sequencing to assess whether each TCR beta V gene segment acted as functional or pseudogenic. In addition to the first cohort of approximately 650 subjects, a separate validation cohort of under 150 different subjects was used. Roughly 300 gigabases of sequencing data and around 80 million unique TCR sequences made up an early release that covered roughly 670 HLA-typed donors. In a later genetic analysis, genome-wide SNP genotypes for 398 of the 666 donors were used, and that subset was treated as a discovery cohort. On average, 235,054 unique TCR beta nucleotide sequences were sequenced per donor among some 430 genotyped donors of the cohort, with 15% to 20% of those sequences being non-productive. HLA typing included class I and class II loci at four-digit resolution. In a later analysis, previously published TCR beta repertoires from some 640 donors were re-analyzed and high-resolution HLA genotyping was added so that TCR occurrence patterns could be studied. Rather than drawing on any new phenotypic data, the later analysis identified candidate immune exposures from TCR beta sequences and the way those sequences occurred across donors. The study combined high-throughput TCR immunosequencing, statistical association of individual TCRs with disease status, and machine learning to predict cytomegalovirus infection status. The number of typed donors differed by locus: 629-630 for A, B, C, DRB1 and DQB1; some 540 for DQA1; some 590 for DPA1; and 400 to 480 for DPB1. The genetic ancestry cluster associated with self-reported Caucasian donors included 81% of the roughly 400 genotyped donors. What the study reported, not specific to this receptor: Sequencing depth was assumed to be roughly uniform across donors in the presence/absence analyses, though that assumption may not hold. Specific HLA alleles were associated with roughly 16,000 TCR beta sequences at a false discovery rate of 0.05 in a later analysis. Several of the top co-occurrence clusters appeared to be linked to parvovirus B19, influenza, CMV and Epstein-Barr virus, according to a later analysis. An earlier analysis of around 540 of the donors showed that most TCR beta V segments appeared in productive rearrangements either about 87% or about 30% of the time, which broadly matched IMGT annotations. Because some donors lacked HLA typing at each locus, the association tests relied only on the typed subset. According to a later genetic analysis, donors in an Asian-associated ancestry cluster had fewer N-insertions in productive TCRs than the approximately 610-donor mean. In a later analysis, TCR association rates were found to vary across HLA loci, with the most associated TCRs seen for DRB1 alleles and the fewest for HLA-C alleles. Across donors, most TCR sequences were observed very rarely, whereas some public TCRs were present in many individuals. A further reported finding was that TCR beta sequences accurately predicted the HLA-A and HLA-B alleles for most subjects in the first cohort. Assigning TCR associations to individual alleles was difficult when HLA alleles, especially DR and DQ, strongly co-occurred. An association between a missense DCLRE1C variant and V-gene and J-gene trimming of TCR beta chains was found in a later genetic analysis and replicated in an independent cohort. A cluster of highly shared sequence variants was judged likely to represent a technical artifact of the sequencing pipeline. In this cohort, only TCR beta chains were sequenced, and detectable features were limited by the absence of alpha or paired-chain data. It was suggested by the authors that the approach could potentially be generalized to other disease states and immunological phenotypes. Correlated functional status among segregating V segments might reflect linkage disequilibrium, but an unknown experimental factor could not be ruled out. A later analysis found that most CMV-associated TCR beta chains appeared HLA-restricted, with HLA associations seemingly driven largely by CMV exposure. For the cohort, immune exposure information was limited to CMV serostatus. Compared with equally common non-associated chains, HLA-associated TCR beta chains in a later analysis were more clonally expanded and had lower generation probabilities. The study listed approximately 150 TCR beta chains as associated with cytomegalovirus. Some IMGT-functional V segments, including TRBV6-2 and TRBV6-3, could not be distinguished by the 87-base-pair reads and were therefore excluded. In both the original and validation cohorts, the classifier was reported to diagnose cytomegalovirus status with high specificity and sensitivity. In vitro tests confirmed that a few of the cytomegalovirus-associated TCR beta chains recognize cytomegalovirus antigens. The earlier analysis of approximately 590 of the donors excluded roughly 17 rarely observed V segments, including chromosome 9 orphons, because counts were too low.

From V the trimming removes 8 bases and from J it removes 5 bases, while the gene matches leave 11 bases of the junction unaccounted for. CDR1 is given as SNHLY and CDR2 as FYNNEI, both from the germline V gene. From cysteine to phenylalanine, the CDR3 is 14 amino acids long. The DNA shown is the 42-base CDR3, in frame from base 1. Receptor amplification or capture employed the immunoSEQ multiplex PCR assay. The multiplex PCR relied on a mix of 60 forward primers for TCR Vbeta segments and 13 reverse primers for TCR Jbeta segments. The CDR3 region of rearranged TCR beta genes was amplified from genomic DNA with a multiplex PCR assay. The amplified TCR beta libraries were sequenced on the Illumina HiSeq System as 87-base-pair reads. Per the source publication's procedure: A later analysis counted tens of millions of unique TCR beta chains across the 670 or so repertoires, and some 11 million of these chains were shared by at least two donors. To remove PCR and sequencing errors, raw reads were error-corrected and collapsed into unique sequences using a nearest-neighbor algorithm that merged closely related sequences. V, D and J gene segments were assigned by aligning CDR3 sequences to IMGT reference sequences. Each retained sequence needed at least a six-nucleotide match to both a V gene segment and a J gene segment. A rearrangement was called productive if the CDR3 had no stop codons and remained in frame with V and J, and every other rearrangement was called non-productive. Following IMGT convention, CDR3 was defined as the stretch from the second conserved V-encoded cysteine to the conserved J-encoded phenylalanine. The earlier analysis of about 610 of the donors excluded sequences that lacked an unambiguous match to a single V gene segment. In an earlier analysis of 587 of the donors, a V segment was called functional when productive rearrangements were above 56.7%, and segregating when the standard deviation between donors exceeded 5%. A statistical classification framework was built to diagnose cytomegalovirus status from the catalog of TCR beta chain sequences. In a later analysis, V and J genes were assigned by comparing TCR nucleotide sequences against IMGT/GENE-DB human TR gene sequences. Using the TCRdist pipeline, a later analysis assigned CDR3 sequences along with most-parsimonious VDJ recombination scenarios. In a later analysis, every TCR beta chain was defined by the combination of its CDR3 amino acid sequence and its V-gene family, and reads without a unique V-gene family were dropped. To address suspected cross-contamination and a sequencing artifact, a later analysis removed a few hundred highly shared, low-generation-probability nucleotide sequences. In a later analysis, a clonal expansion index for each public chain was calculated from normalized within-repertoire ranks of inferred template counts. In a later analysis, generation probabilities were computed with a VDJ recombination model fitted to out-of-frame rearrangements, and the resulting probabilities were checked against IGoR. Hypergeometric tests were used in a later analysis to score TCR-TCR, TCR-HLA and TCR-CMV co-occurrence, with a repertoire-size bias correction applied to the TCR pairs. A later analysis estimated false discovery rates by permuting HLA or CMV assignments 20 times. In a later analysis, co-occurring TCRs were grouped using DBSCAN, and TCRdist sequence similarity was added for clustering within HLA-allele-positive subsets. Repertoires with fewer than 30,000 or more than 120,000 public chains, plus five repertoires with anomalous nucleotide sharing, were excluded from co-occurrence clustering. The immuneACCESS repertoire file appears here via TCRdb, limited to in-frame rearrangements. These files lack a portion of the clones; in checked studies, under half of the deficit traces to unresolved V genes, and the cause of the others is not known. D and trimming were read from the DNA, whereas the V and J calls and clone size are those reported in that table. Within this sample are around 130,000 clones, with around four fifths of them counted one time only. The ten biggest clones cover 5.5% to 6% of the sample.

The cohort was made up of roughly 670 healthy bone marrow donors. At the time of sampling, every cohort member was nominally healthy, though immune exposures that went unrecorded were likely present. The donor was CMV seropositive and belonged to the group of around 300 seropositive cohort members. A peripheral blood sample was collected from each donor, and TCR beta sequencing was performed on peripheral blood mononuclear cells. The Qiagen DNeasy Blood Extraction Kit was used to extract genomic DNA from the blood cell samples. The V and J genes are TRBV2 and TRBJ1-1; TRBD1 matches 7 bases in the middle. The receptor was isolated from a woman in her thirties or forties in good health and CMV-seropositive. Sequenced input: PBMCs. CDR3 region: CASSAGGLGTEAFF. The sequenced DNA: TGTGCCAGCTCTGCAGGGGGTTTGGGGACTGAAGCTTTCTTT.